This TCR beta chain was recorded in a study of Ad26.COV2.S vaccination and SARS-CoV-2 variants. Study-wide background: The donor participated in the COV1001 trial, in its Ad26.COV2.S arm.

This clone was observed a handful of times. Its antigen is unknown. Treatment given: some 20 received Ad26.COV2.S at low or high dose, single or two shots; 5 received placebo; per-sample allocation not given. After the first vaccine or placebo injection, samples were drawn on day 63. What was given as vaccine was an Ad26 vector encoding Wuhan-strain SARS-CoV-2 spike. Losses at the gene ends were 5 bases for V and 10 bases for J; bases not matched to a gene: 7. From germline, CDR1 is MDHEN and CDR2 SYDVKM. The CDR3 is made up of 14 amino acids. Whole-study findings and limits: Similar non-spike TCR breadth was observed in recipients of vaccine and of placebo. Those who received the vaccine showed greater spike-specific TCR breadth than those given placebo.

Sequencing used immunoSEQ multiplex PCR; TCRdb keeps in-frame clones, though not all of them. The repertoire holds around 450,000 clones, with 89% as singletons. V is TRBV28 and J is TRBJ1-6; 8 positions match TRBD1. The sequenced sample was peripheral blood, obtained in a trial of Ad26.COV2.S vaccine versus placebo. The receptor was isolated from a person aged 18 to 65 who received the Ad26.COV2.S COVID-19 vaccine or a placebo. CDR3 sequence (DNA): TGTGCCAGCAGTGGACAGGGTGGATGGTCACCCCTCCACTTT. This translates into CASSGQGGWSPLHF.